These 15 T cell receptor beta chains were all obtained from the same sample, sequenced in a study of shared clonotypes between healthy human individuals. Some clones are missing from TCRdb's copy, which holds only in-frame ones; the method was immunoSEQ multiplex PCR. The sample records about 2.1 million clones, 93% being singletons. CD8 cells classed as naive were CD45RO-negative and positively selected for CCR7, excluding terminally differentiated effector memory CD45RA+ cells. The sample consisted of naive CD8+ T cells from PBMCs. The receptors stem from a man aged 18 to 30 in good health. Some clones in this sample may be carry-over from other donors' samples.

Of note for this clone: A junction boundary mismatches the germline segment, possibly from a read error. The gene calls are TRBV29-1 and TRBJ2-7, with D tentatively TRBD2 (5 bases). Germline lookup yields CDR1 SQVTM and CDR2 ANQGSEA. This CDR3 spans 11 amino acids. The CDR3 here is CEGLSSYEQYF. The CDR3 nucleotides read TGTGAGGGCCTCAGCTCCTACGAGCAGTACTTC.

The rearrangement uses TRBV19 and TRBJ1-5; 11 nucleotides align to TRBD1. The CDR3 contains 17 residues. V lost 4 bases to trimming and J lost 5 bases; unmatched junction nucleotides: 10. Germline loops: CDR1 LNHDA, CDR2 SQIVND (reference sequence). As DNA, the CDR3 is TGTGCCAGTAGTACAGGGGCAGGACAGGGGGCCCATCAGCCCCAGCATTTT. This sequence encodes CASSTGAGQGAHQPQHF.

This chain joins TRBV19 and TRBJ2-7, with D unresolved. The CDR3 has 14 amino acids. The germline gives CDR1 LNHDA, CDR2 SQIVND (reference sequence). V lost 3 bases and J lost 0, with 9 bases in between. The CDR3 loop reads CASSIKHLSYEQYF. Written as DNA, the CDR3 is TGTGCCAGTAGTATTAAACACCTCTCCTACGAGCAGTACTTC.

The rearrangement links TRBV4-3 to TRBJ2-2; 9 bases line up with TRBD2. This CDR3 has 19 residues. Germline CDR1 and CDR2: LGHNA and YSLEER. V was pared by 0 bases and J by 0 bases, with 8 bases of the junction left unmatched. CDR3 DNA: TGCGCCAGCAGCCAAGATCCCCTAGCGGGATTCCCGAACACCGGGGAGCTGTTTTTT. Its translation: CASSQDPLAGFPNTGELFF.

The chain couples TRBV27 to TRBJ1-2; D gene ambiguous. The germline V and J ends were trimmed by 4 bases and 4 bases, with 13 bases remaining between them. CDR1 is MNHEY, CDR2 SMNVEV, per germline (reference sequence). There are 14 residues in the CDR3. The CDR3: CASSWAQSGYGYTF. CDR3 DNA: TGTGCCAGCAGTTGGGCACAGTCAGGCTATGGCTACACCTTC.

V gene TRBV11-2 combines with J gene TRBJ2-7, with TRBD1 matching over 10 bases. The CDR3 runs 14 residues. V lost 4 bases, J lost 7 bases, and 7 bases stayed unmatched. Germline CDR1 SGHAT, CDR2 FQNNGV. The chain's CDR3 is CASSSRDRGIEQYF. The CDR3 bases are TGTGCCAGCAGCTCCCGGGACAGGGGAATTGAGCAGTACTTC.

The sample holds one count of this clone. The chain has TRBV10-3 and TRBJ2-6; D not resolved. V was pared by 2 bases and J by 0 bases, with 8 bases between. The CDR3 extends over 16 amino acids. Germline lookup yields CDR1 ENHRY and CDR2 SYGVKD. The CDR3, as DNA: TGTGCCATCAGTGAGAAAAAATACTCTGGGGCCAACGTCCTGACTTTC. The encoded protein is CAISEKKYSGANVLTF.

The chain carries TRBV7-9 and TRBJ2-7; 12 bases fit TRBD1. Germline-derived CDR1 and CDR2 are SEHNR and FQNEAQ (reference sequence). There are 15 residues in the CDR3. V lost 4 bases to trimming and J lost 5 bases; unmatched junction nucleotides: 6. The CDR3 region is CASSSRDRGPNEQYF. In nucleotides, the CDR3 is TGTGCCAGCAGCTCCAGGGACAGGGGGCCGAACGAGCAGTACTTC.

Comment on this clone: This specimen includes other DNA sequences encoding the same CDR3. The V and J genes are TRBV7-9 and TRBJ2-7; TRBD2 matches at 7 bases. The CDR3 runs to 11 residues. With V trimmed by 4 bases and J by 9 bases, 3 bases remained unmatched. CDR1 is SEHNR, CDR2 FQNEAQ, per germline (reference sequence). The CDR3 is CASSSSGGQYF. CDR3 DNA sequence: TGTGCCAGCAGCTCTAGCGGAGGGCAGTACTTC. Full variable domain (outside the CDR3, taken from reference TRBV7-9 and TRBJ2-7): DTGVSQNPRHKITKRGQNVTFRCDPISEHNRLYWYRQTLGQGPEFLTYFQNEAQLEKSRLLSDRFSAERPKGSFSTLEIQRTEQGDSAMYLCASSSSGGQYFGPGTRLTVT.

The chain carries TRBV2 and TRBJ1-5, with D possibly matching TRBD1 (5 bases). This CDR3 is built from 18 residues. Trimming pared 4 bases from V and 4 bases from J, leaving 23 bases between. CDR1 SNHLY and CDR2 FYNNEI come from the germline V gene. The CDR3 sequence: CASSGGRDTPTRNQPQHF. CDR3 DNA sequence: TGTGCCAGCAGTGGGGGACGGGATACGCCCACACGGAATCAGCCCCAGCATTTT. The whole variable domain, remainder taken from reference TRBV2 and TRBJ1-5, is EPEVTQTPSHQVTQMGQEVILRCVPISNHLYFYWYRQILGQKVEFLVSFYNNEISEKSEIFDDQFSVERPDGSNFTLKIRSTKLEDSAMYFCASSGGRDTPTRNQPQHFGDGTRLSIL.

V and J are TRBV19 and TRBJ2-2, with 8 positions matching TRBD2. This CDR3 contains 16 residues. With V trimmed by 5 bases and J by 0 bases, 5 bases remained unmatched. Per the germline V gene, CDR1 is LNHDA and CDR2 is SQIVND (reference sequence). This CDR3 reads CASSLTSGANTGELFF. The CDR3, as DNA: TGTGCCAGTAGTCTCACTAGCGGCGCGAACACCGGGGAGCTGTTTTTT. Using reference TRBV19 and TRBJ2-2 for the parts outside the CDR3, the full variable domain is DGGITQSPKYLFRKEGQNVTLSCEQNLNHDAMYWYRQDPGQGLRLIYYSQIVNDFQKGDIAEGYSVSREKKESFPLTVTSAQKNPTAFYLCASSLTSGANTGELFFGEGSRLTVL.

As regards this clone: This specimen includes other DNA sequences encoding the same CDR3. The chain links TRBV9 to TRBJ2-2; possible D gene TRBD2, 5 bases. CDR1 is SGDLS, CDR2 YYNGEE, per germline. The CDR3 covers 16 residues. Trimming took 0 bases from V and 1 from J, leaving 10 bases between them. The chain's CDR3 is CASSVALAGNTGELFF. The CDR3 region has the DNA TGTGCCAGCAGCGTAGCTTTGGCGGGGAACACCGGGGAGCTGTTTTTT.

The chain couples TRBV28 to TRBJ2-7, with 7 bases that match TRBD1. CDR3 length equals 17 residues. Per the germline V gene, CDR1 is MDHEN and CDR2 is SYDVKM. With V trimmed by 3 bases and J by 3 bases, 14 bases remained unmatched. The CDR3 spells CASSFGDSRRSGYEQYF. The CDR3, as DNA: TGTGCCAGCAGTTTTGGGGACAGCCGCCGAAGTGGCTACGAGCAGTACTTC.

The chain recombines TRBV5-6 with TRBJ1-1; D is uncertain. This CDR3 region has 13 residues. Germline loops: CDR1 SGHDT, CDR2 YYEEEE. Trimming removed 4 bases from V and 1 base from J, with 8 bases in between. The CDR3 here is CASSPTRNTEAFF. The CDR3 bases are TGTGCCAGCAGCCCGACACGGAACACTGAAGCTTTCTTT.

This clone turned up a few times. The genes are TRBV11-3 and TRBJ1-1, with 7 bases identical to TRBD1. J lost 3 bases, V lost 4 bases, and 8 bases had no gene match. Germline V gene lookup returns CDR1 SGHNT and CDR2 YENEEA. The CDR3 runs 15 residues. CDR3 bases: TGTGCCAGCAGCTCCCGGGGCAGGGGGGACACTGAAGCTTTCTTT. It encodes CASSSRGRGDTEAFF.